The entry below gives a single TCR beta chain sequence along with its context. Repertoires were generated with immunoSEQ multiplex PCR, while TCRdb's copy carries only in-frame clones and drops some. The top ten hold about 7.8% of the sample, which has around 220,000 clones, approximately 80% seen once. The Seattle site enrolled patients during active infection and followed them longitudinally. V shed 4 bases, J shed 2 bases, and the junction held 3 bases outside the gene matches. The CDR3 length is 14 residues. In germline, CDR1 is SGHNT, CDR2 YYREEE (reference sequence). This record belongs to a study of blood T cell repertoires in COVID-19.

The material sequenced was peripheral blood. The sequence was collected from a woman of 80 years or more with COVID-19, enrolled during active disease. This chain joins TRBV5-4 and TRBJ1-2; 9 nucleotides agree with TRBD1. The DNA of the CDR3 is TGTGCCAGCAGCCTGGGACAGGGAAACTATGGCTACACCTTC. Its translation: CASSLGQGNYGYTF.